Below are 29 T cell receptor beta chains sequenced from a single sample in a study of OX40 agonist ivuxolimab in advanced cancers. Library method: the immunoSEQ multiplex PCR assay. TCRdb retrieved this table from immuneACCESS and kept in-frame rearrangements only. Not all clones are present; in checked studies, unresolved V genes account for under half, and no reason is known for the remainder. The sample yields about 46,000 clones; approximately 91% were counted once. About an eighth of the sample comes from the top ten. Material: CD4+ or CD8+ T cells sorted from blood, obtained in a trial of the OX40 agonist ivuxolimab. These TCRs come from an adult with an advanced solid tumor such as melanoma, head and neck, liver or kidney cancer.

This CDR3 reads CAISDGTPSGNTIYF. The CDR3 bases are TGTGCCATCAGTGACGGGACACCCTCTGGAAACACCATATATTTT. V usage is TRBV10-3 and J usage is TRBJ1-3; a weak D match, TRBD1 (6 bases). The CDR3 has 15 residues. Trimming removed 3 bases from V and 0 bases from J, with 9 bases in between. The germline V gene encodes CDR1 ENHRY and CDR2 SYGVKD.

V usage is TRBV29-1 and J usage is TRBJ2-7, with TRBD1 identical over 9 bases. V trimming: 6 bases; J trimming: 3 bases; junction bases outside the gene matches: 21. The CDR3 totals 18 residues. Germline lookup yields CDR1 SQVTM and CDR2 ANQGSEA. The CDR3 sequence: CSVGGLGTGSYQGYEQYF. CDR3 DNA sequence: TGCAGCGTCGGTGGACTTGGGACAGGGTCTTATCAGGGCTACGAGCAGTACTTC.

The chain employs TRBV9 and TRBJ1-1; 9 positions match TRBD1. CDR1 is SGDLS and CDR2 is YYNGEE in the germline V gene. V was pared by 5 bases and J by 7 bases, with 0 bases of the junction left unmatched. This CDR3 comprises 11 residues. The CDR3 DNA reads TGTGCCAGCAGGGGACAGGGTGAAGCTTTCTTT. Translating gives CASRGQGEAFF.

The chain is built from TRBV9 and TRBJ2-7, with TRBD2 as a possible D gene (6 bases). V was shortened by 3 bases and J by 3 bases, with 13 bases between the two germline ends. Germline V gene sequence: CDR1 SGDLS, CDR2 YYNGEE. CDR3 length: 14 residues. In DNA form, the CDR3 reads TGTGCCAGCAGCGCCGGGAGAGGCGGCTACGAGCAGTACTTC. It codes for CASSAGRGGYEQYF.

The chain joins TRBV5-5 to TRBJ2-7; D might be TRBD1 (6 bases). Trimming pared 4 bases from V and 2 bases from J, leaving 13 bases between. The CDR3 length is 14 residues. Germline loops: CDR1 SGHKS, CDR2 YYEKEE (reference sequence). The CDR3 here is CASSPQDRAYEQYF. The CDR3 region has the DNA TGTGCCAGCAGCCCCCAGGACAGAGCCTACGAGCAGTACTTC.

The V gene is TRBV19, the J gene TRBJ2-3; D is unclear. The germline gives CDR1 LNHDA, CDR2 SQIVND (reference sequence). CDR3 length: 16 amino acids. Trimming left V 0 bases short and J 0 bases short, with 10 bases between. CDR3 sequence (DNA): TGTGCCAGTAGTATAGATACGGTTACTAGCACAGATACGCAGTATTTT. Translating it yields CASSIDTVTSTDTQYF.

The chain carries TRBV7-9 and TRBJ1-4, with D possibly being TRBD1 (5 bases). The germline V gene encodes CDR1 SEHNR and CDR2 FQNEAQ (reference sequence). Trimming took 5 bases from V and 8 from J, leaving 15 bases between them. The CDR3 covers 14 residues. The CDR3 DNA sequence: TGTGCCAGCAGCCCAGGGCCCTCCCGGGAAAAACTGTTTTTT. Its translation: CASSPGPSREKLFF.

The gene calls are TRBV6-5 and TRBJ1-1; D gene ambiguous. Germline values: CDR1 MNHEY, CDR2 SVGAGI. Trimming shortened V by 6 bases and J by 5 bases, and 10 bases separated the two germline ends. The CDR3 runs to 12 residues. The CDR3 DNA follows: TGTGCCAGCAGCCCGACGGGGACTGAAGCTTTCTTT. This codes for CASSPTGTEAFF.

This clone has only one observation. The CDR3 loop reads CASSPPVSTDTQYF. In DNA form, the CDR3 reads TGTGCCAGCAGCCCTCCCGTGAGCACAGATACGCAGTATTTT. The chain couples TRBV9 to TRBJ2-3; D gene uncertain. V dropped 4 bases and J dropped 0 bases, with 9 bases sitting between them. CDR1 and CDR2 from the germline V gene are SGDLS and YYNGEE. This CDR3 contains 14 residues.

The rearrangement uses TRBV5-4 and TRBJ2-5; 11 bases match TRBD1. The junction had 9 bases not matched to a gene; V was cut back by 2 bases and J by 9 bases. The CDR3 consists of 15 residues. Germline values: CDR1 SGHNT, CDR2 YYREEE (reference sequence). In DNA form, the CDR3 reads TGTGCCAGCAGCTTCCCGGGACAGGGGGAGGGAGCCCAGTACTTC. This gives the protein CASSFPGQGEGAQYF.

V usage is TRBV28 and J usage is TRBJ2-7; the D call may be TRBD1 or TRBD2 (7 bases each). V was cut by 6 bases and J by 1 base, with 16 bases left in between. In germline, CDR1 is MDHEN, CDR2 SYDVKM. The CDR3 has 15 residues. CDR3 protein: CASRTGWGGSYEQYF. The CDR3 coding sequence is TGTGCCAGCAGGACAGGGTGGGGGGGTTCCTACGAGCAGTACTTC.

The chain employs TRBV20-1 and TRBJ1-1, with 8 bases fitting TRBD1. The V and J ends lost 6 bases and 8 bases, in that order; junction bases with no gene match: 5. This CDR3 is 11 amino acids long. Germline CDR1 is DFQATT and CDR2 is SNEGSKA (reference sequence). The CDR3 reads CSAWTGFEAFF. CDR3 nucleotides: TGCAGTGCGTGGACAGGGTTCGAAGCTTTCTTT.

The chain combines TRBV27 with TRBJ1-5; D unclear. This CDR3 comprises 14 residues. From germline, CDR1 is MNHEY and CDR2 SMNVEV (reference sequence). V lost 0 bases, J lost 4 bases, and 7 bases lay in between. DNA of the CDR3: TGTGCCAGCAGTTTATCAGGGTTGAATCAGCCCCAGCATTTT. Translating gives CASSLSGLNQPQHF.

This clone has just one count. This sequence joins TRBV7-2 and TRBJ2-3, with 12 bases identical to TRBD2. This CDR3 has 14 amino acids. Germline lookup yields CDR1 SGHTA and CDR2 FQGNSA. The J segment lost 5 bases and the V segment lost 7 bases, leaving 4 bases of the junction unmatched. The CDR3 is CASNLAGGQDTQYF. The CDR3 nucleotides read TGTGCCAGCAACCTAGCGGGGGGGCAAGATACGCAGTATTTT. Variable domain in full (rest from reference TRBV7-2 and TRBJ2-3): GAGVSQSPSNKVTEKGKDVELRCDPISGHTALYWYRQSLGQGLEFLIYFQGNSAPDKSGLPSDRFSAERTGGSVSTLTIQRTQQEDSAVYLCASNLAGGQDTQYFGPGTRLTVL.

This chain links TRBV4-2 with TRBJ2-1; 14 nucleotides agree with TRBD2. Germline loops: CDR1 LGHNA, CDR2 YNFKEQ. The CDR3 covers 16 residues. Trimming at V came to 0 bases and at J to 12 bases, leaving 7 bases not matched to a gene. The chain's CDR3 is CASSQDRLAGGPGQFF. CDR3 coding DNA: TGTGCCAGCAGCCAAGATCGACTAGCGGGAGGGCCGGGGCAGTTCTTC.

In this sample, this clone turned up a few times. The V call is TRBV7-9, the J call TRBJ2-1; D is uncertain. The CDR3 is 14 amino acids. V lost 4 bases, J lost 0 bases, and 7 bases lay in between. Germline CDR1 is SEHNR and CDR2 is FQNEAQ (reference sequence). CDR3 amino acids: CASSWGNSYNEQFF. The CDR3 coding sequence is TGTGCCAGCAGCTGGGGAAACTCCTACAATGAGCAGTTCTTC.

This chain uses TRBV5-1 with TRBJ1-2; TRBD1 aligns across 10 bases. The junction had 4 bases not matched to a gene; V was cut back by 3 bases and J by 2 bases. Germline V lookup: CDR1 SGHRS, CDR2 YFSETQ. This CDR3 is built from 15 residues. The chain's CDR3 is CASSWGQGINYGYTF. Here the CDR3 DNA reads TGCGCCAGCAGCTGGGGACAGGGGATAAACTATGGCTACACCTTC.

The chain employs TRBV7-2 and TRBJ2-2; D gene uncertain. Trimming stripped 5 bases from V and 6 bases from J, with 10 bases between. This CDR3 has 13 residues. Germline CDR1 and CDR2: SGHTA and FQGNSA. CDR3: CASSRVPPGELFF. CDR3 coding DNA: TGTGCCAGCAGCCGCGTCCCCCCCGGGGAGCTGTTTTTT.

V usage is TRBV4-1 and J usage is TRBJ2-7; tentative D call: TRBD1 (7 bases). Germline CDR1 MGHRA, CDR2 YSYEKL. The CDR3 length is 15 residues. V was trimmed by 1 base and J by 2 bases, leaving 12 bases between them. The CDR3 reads CASSQGTGGTYEQYF. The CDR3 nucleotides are TGCGCCAGCAGCCAAGGGACAGGCGGGACCTACGAGCAGTACTTC.

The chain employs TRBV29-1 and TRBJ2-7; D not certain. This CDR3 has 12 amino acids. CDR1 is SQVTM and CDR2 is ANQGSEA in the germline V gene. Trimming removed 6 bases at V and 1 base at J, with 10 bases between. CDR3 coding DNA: TGCAGCGTGCTAGACACGTCCTACGAGCAGTACTTC. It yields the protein CSVLDTSYEQYF.

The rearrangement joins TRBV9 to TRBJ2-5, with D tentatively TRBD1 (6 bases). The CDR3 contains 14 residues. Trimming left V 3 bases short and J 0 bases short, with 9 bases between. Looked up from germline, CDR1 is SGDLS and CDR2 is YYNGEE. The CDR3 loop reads CASSATGHQETQYF. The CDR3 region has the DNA TGTGCCAGCAGCGCCACAGGGCACCAAGAGACCCAGTACTTC.

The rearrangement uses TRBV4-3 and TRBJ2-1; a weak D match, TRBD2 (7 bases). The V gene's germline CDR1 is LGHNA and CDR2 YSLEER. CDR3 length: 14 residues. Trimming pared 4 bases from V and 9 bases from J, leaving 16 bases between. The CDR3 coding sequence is TGCGCCAGCAGCCGACACAGGGAGGGGACTGAGCAGTTCTTC. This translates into CASSRHREGTEQFF.

The DNA for the CDR3 is TGTGCCAGCAGTGTTGACAGAAATTTGGACTACGAGCAGTACTTC. It encodes CASSVDRNLDYEQYF. The V call is TRBV6-1, the J call TRBJ2-7; D may be TRBD1 (5 bases). V lost 4 bases to trimming and J lost 3 bases, with 16 bases between them. The CDR3 covers 15 residues. Germline-derived CDR1 and CDR2 are MNHNS and SASEGT.

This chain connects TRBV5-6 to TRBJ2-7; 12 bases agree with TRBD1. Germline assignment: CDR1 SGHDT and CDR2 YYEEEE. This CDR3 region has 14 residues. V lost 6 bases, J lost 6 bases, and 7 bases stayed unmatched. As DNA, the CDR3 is TGTGCCAGCACCGGGGGGACAGGGGGCGGCGAGCAGTACTTC. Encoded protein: CASTGGTGGGEQYF.

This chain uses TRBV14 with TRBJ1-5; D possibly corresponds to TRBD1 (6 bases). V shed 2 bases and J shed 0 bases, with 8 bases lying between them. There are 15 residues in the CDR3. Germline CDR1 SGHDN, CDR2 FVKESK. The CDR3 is CASSQHRDSNQPQHF. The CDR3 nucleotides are TGTGCCAGCAGCCAACACAGGGATAGCAATCAGCCCCAGCATTTT.

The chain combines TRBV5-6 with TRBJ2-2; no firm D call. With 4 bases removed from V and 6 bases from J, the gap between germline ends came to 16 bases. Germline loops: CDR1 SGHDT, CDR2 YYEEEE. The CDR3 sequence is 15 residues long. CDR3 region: CASSHSLDRAGELFF. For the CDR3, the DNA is TGTGCCAGCAGCCACAGCTTAGACCGGGCCGGGGAGCTGTTTTTT.

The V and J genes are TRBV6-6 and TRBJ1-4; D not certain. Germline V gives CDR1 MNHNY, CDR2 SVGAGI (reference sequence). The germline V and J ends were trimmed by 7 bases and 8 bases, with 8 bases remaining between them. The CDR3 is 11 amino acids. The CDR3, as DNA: TGTGCCAGCAATTTGAACGAAAAACTGTTTTTT. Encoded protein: CASNLNEKLFF.

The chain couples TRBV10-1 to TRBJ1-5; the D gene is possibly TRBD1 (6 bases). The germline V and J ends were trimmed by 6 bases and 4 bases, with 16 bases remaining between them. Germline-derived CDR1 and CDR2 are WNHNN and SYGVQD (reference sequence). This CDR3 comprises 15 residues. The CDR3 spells CASSSQGGGNQPQHF. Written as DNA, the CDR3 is TGCGCCAGCAGCTCCCAGGGAGGGGGGAATCAGCCCCAGCATTTT.

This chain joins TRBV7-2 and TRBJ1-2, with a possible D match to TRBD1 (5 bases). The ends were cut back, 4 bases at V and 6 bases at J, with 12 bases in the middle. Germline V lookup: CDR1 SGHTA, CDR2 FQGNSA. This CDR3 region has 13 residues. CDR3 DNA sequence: TGTGCCAGCAGCTACGACAGCACGGATGGCTACACCTTC. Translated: CASSYDSTDGYTF.